These T cell receptor beta chains were read from a single sample in a study of radiotherapy plus CTLA-4 blockade in lung cancer. Sequencing used immunoSEQ multiplex PCR; TCRdb keeps in-frame clones, though not all of them. The sample carries nearly 15,000 clones, around 70% recorded once. This specimen consisted of peripheral blood, obtained from a patient treated with radiotherapy plus ipilimumab. These receptors all come from a human donor with non-small cell lung cancer whose response to radiotherapy plus ipilimumab could not be evaluated. Both conserved end residues are part of each CDR3. D genes are given only for firm matches. The size entry is marked missing in some rows and otherwise reads once, few, many or a size class.

>18|TRBV7-2|TRBJ2-1|TRBD2|-
TGTGCCAGCAGCCCCCCGGCGGCCGCGGGGGGACCGGATATTGAGCAGTTCTTC
CASSPPAAAGGPDIEQFF
>13|TRBV19|TRBJ2-7|-|medium-sized
TGTGCCAGTAGTAGCGGGCCTTCCTACGAGCAGTACTTC
CASSSGPSYEQYF
>18|TRBV7-9|TRBJ2-2|TRBD2|-
TGTGCCAGCAGCTTATGGAGCGGGGGGAACGCGAACACCGGGGAGCTGTTTTTT
CASSLWSGGNANTGELFF
>13|TRBV10-1|TRBJ2-1|TRBD2|-
TGCGCCAGCAGTGGAACTAGCGGGGATGAGCAGTTCTTC
CASSGTSGDEQFF
>14|TRBV7-9|TRBJ1-2|-|-
TGTGCCATTCGGACAGCAGGACGTAACTATGGCTACACCTTC
CAIRTAGRNYGYTF
>15|TRBV28|TRBJ2-5|TRBD1|-
TGTGCCAGCAGCGATTCGACAGGGCTACAAGAGACCCAGTACTTC
CASSDSTGLQETQYF
>12|TRBV5-5|TRBJ2-1|TRBD1|-
TGTGCCAGCAGCTGGGACAGGGAAGGGCAGTTCTTC
CASSWDREGQFF
>13|TRBV5-5|TRBJ2-7|-|few
TGTGCCAGCAGTAGCTTATCAGACCTAGGGGAGTACTTC
CASSSLSDLGEYF
>15|TRBV6-6|TRBJ2-2|-|-
TGTGCCAGCATCGTGGGGCCCGGGGGAACCGGGGAGCTGTTTTTT
CASIVGPGGTGELFF
>14|TRBV6-1|TRBJ1-4|TRBD1|-
TGTGCCAGCAGCTGGGACAGGGCACAGGAAAAACTGTTTTTT
CASSWDRAQEKLFF
>15|TRBV9|TRBJ2-5|TRBD2|-
TGTGCCAGCAGCGCTTTTAGCGGGGCCCAAGAGACCCAGTACTTC
CASSAFSGAQETQYF
>13|TRBV30|TRBJ1-1|-|-
TGTGCCTGGAGTGTACAGGGATACACTGAAGCTTTCTTT
CAWSVQGYTEAFF